What follows are 25 T cell receptor beta chains derived from one specimen sequenced in a study of glioma-infiltrating T cells. TCR alpha and beta CDR3 regions were amplified from RNA using iRepertoire nested multiplex PCR. TCRdb independently ran MiXCR on the multiplex PCR reads; one entry per CDR3 protein. The data show 110,000 or so distinct CDR3 sequences, less than 30% seen once. Sequences were obtained from glioma tissue, nonneoplastic brain tissue, or PBMCs (not recorded which). Source of these receptors: a human donor with low-grade glioma or glioblastoma, undergoing nonglioma brain surgery, or in good health (not recorded which).

This clonotype was recorded at least ten times. This sequence joins TRBV28 and TRBJ1-5; D is unclear. This CDR3 region has 17 residues. Per the germline V gene, CDR1 is MDHEN and CDR2 is SYDVKM. Trimming removed 2 bases from V and 0 bases from J, with 14 bases in between. CDR3 protein: CASSLENPIHSNQPQHF. CDR3 DNA sequence: TGTGCCAGCAGTTTAGAGAATCCCATTCATAGCAATCAGCCCCAGCATTTT.

The table lists this clonotype with many counts. The rearrangement links TRBV20-1 to TRBJ2-7; 7 nucleotides match TRBD1. The CDR3 loop spans 15 amino acids. Trimming at V came to 0 bases and at J to 2 bases, leaving 7 bases not matched to a gene. CDR1 DFQATT and CDR2 SNEGSKA come from the germline V gene (reference sequence). CDR3 nucleotide sequence: TGCAGTGCTAGAGACCGGGACAGAAATCCCTACGAGCAGTACTTC. Translation gives CSARDRDRNPYEQYF.

This clonotype was counted many times. DNA of the CDR3: TGTGCCAGCAGTCAAGTCCCGGAGAACTATGGCTACACCTTC. It encodes CASSQVPENYGYTF. The genes are TRBV28 and TRBJ1-2; unclear D gene. The germline gives CDR1 MDHEN, CDR2 SYDVKM. The CDR3 consists of 14 residues. Trimming pared 5 bases from V and 2 bases from J, leaving 12 bases between.

This clonotype was seen repeatedly, ten times or more. The chain has TRBV7-2 and TRBJ1-1; possible D gene TRBD1, 6 bases. Germline values: CDR1 SGHTA, CDR2 FQGNSA. Trimming removed 7 bases at V and 3 bases at J, with 24 bases between. The CDR3 has 17 amino acids. The CDR3 nucleotides are TGTGCCAGCACCCGTACCGGGACACTTGTAGGTCACACTGAAGCTTTCTTT. Translating it yields CASTRTGTLVGHTEAFF.

This clonotype appeared many times. The CDR3 DNA is TGTGCCAGCAGTTCCTACAATATCTACGAGCAGTACTTC. The encoded protein is CASSSYNIYEQYF. The rearrangement links TRBV27 to TRBJ2-7; D gene uncertain. Germline V CDR1 and CDR2: MNHEY, SMNVEV (reference sequence). The ends were cut back, 4 bases at V and 3 bases at J, with 10 bases in the middle. CDR3 length equals 13 residues.

This clonotype appeared a few times. The chain links TRBV3-1 to TRBJ2-3; D possibly corresponds to TRBD2 (6 bases). Per the germline V gene, CDR1 is LGHDT and CDR2 is YNNKEL (reference sequence). V was shortened by 2 bases and J by 12 bases, with 21 bases between the two germline ends. The CDR3 has 15 residues. The CDR3 DNA is TGTGCCAGCAGCCAATTAACCTTCGGGACTCCCGATCAGTATTTT. It encodes CASSQLTFGTPDQYF.

About this clonotype: The junction differs from germline at one of its ends, possibly a read error. This chain connects TRBV6-1 to TRBJ2-1, with 8 bases lining up with TRBD2. This CDR3 region has 13 residues. CDR1 is MNHNS and CDR2 is SASEGT in the germline V gene. The CDR3 loop is CASSFGRVNNQSF. CDR3 coding DNA: TGTGCCAGCTCGTTCGGGAGGGTGAATAATCAGTCCTTC.

This clonotype was picked up many times. V gene TRBV5-1 combines with J gene TRBJ1-5; D is unresolved. The CDR3 length is 13 residues. The germline CDR1 and CDR2 sequences are SGHRS and YFSETQ. Trimming pared 4 bases from V and 4 bases from J, leaving 9 bases between. This chain's CDR3 is CASSQDLNQPQHF. Here the CDR3 DNA reads TGCGCCAGCAGCCAGGACCTTAATCAGCCCCAGCATTTT.

On this clonotype: A much larger clone sits a single nucleotide away, making a read error possible. The rearrangement joins TRBV18 to TRBJ2-1; 7 nucleotides match TRBD2. The CDR3 sequence is 15 residues long. From germline, CDR1 is KGHSH and CDR2 LQKENI. The CDR3 protein is CASLPLPTGRGEQFF. CDR3 DNA sequence: TGTGCCAGCTTACCACTACCCACGGGGAGGGGTGAGCAGTTCTTC.

CDR3 in amino acids: CASSLPGGVEAFF. Written as DNA, the CDR3 is TGCGCCAGCAGCCTCCCGGGGGGAGTTGAAGCTTTCTTT. The chain employs TRBV4-3 and TRBJ1-1, with a possible D match to TRBD1 (5 bases). The CDR3 has 13 amino acids. CDR1 and CDR2 (germline): LGHNA, YSLEER. V lost 4 bases and J lost 7, with 13 bases in between.

Notes on this clonotype: No conserved phenylalanine or tryptophan is present at the end of the CDR3, so a read error is the likely explanation. This sequence joins TRBV14 and TRBJ2-7, with 10 bases lining up with TRBD1. The CDR3 is 15 amino acids. J was trimmed by 7 bases and V by 4 bases; bases with no gene match: 10. CDR1 SGHDN and CDR2 FVKESK come from the germline V gene. CDR3 sequence (DNA): TGTGCCAGCAGCCTTAGACAGGGGGCTAAACCGGAGCAGTACTTA. It translates to CASSLRQGAKPEQYL.

The sample holds a few counts of this clonotype. This chain joins TRBV4-1 and TRBJ2-2; 7 nucleotides agree with TRBD2. Germline CDR1 reads MGHRA; CDR2 reads YSYEKL. After removal of 3 bases from V and 2 bases from J, the junction contained 9 bases not matched to a gene. The CDR3 spans 17 residues. The CDR3 DNA reads as TGCGCCAGCAGCCACATGCCTAGCGGAGGAAACACCGGGGAGCTGTTTTTT. Protein: CASSHMPSGGNTGELFF.

In its sample, this clonotype was seen many times. V is TRBV7-2 and J is TRBJ2-7, with 11 bases aligning to TRBD1. Germline V CDR1 and CDR2: SGHTA, FQGNSA. Trimming at V came to 6 bases and at J to 2 bases, leaving 3 bases not matched to a gene. The CDR3 extends over 14 amino acids. DNA for the CDR3: TGTGCCAGCAGACGGGGACAGGGGGCCTACGAGCAGTACTTC. It yields the protein CASRRGQGAYEQYF. Based on the CDR3 plus reference TRBV7-2 and TRBJ2-7, the full variable domain is GAGVSQSPSNKVTEKGKDVELRCDPISGHTALYWYRQSLGQGLEFLIYFQGNSAPDKSGLPSDRFSAERTGGSVSTLTIQRTQQEDSAVYLCASRRGQGAYEQYFGPGTRLTVT.

In its sample, this clonotype was seen many times. The rearrangement joins TRBV5-1 to TRBJ1-1; D possibly corresponds to TRBD1 (6 bases). The CDR3 runs to 14 residues. Trimming removed 5 bases from V and 4 bases from J, with 15 bases in between. Looked up from germline, CDR1 is SGHRS and CDR2 is YFSETQ. The CDR3 region is CASSLQGGGTEAFF. The CDR3 region has the DNA TGCGCCAGCAGTCTCCAGGGAGGGGGCACTGAAGCTTTCTTT.

This clonotype occurred many times. CDR3 bases: TGCAGTGCTAGAGTAGCTAGCGGGAGCTCCTACGAGCAGTACTTC. Translation: CSARVASGSSYEQYF. The gene calls are TRBV20-1 and TRBJ2-7; 10 nucleotides agree with TRBD2. V trimming: 1 base; J trimming: 0 bases; junction bases outside the gene matches: 3. This CDR3 has 15 amino acids. Per germline, CDR1 DFQATT and CDR2 SNEGSKA (reference sequence).

The sample holds many counts of this clonotype. The chain couples TRBV12-3 or TRBV12-4 to TRBJ2-1; D not resolved. V was cut by 3 bases and J by 5 bases, with 5 bases left in between. CDR3 length equals 12 residues. CDR3 nucleotides: TGTGCCAGCAGTTTTAGGGACAATGAGCAGTTCTTC. This encodes CASSFRDNEQFF.

This clonotype was counted at least ten times. The chain recombines TRBV28 with TRBJ1-5, with no clear D. Germline V gene data show CDR1 as MDHEN and CDR2 as SYDVKM. V lost 3 bases and J lost 0, with 6 bases in between. The CDR3 is 14 residues long. DNA of the CDR3: TGTGCCAGCAGTTTGTGGACTAGCAATCAGCCCCAGCATTTT. It yields the protein CASSLWTSNQPQHF.

The chain combines TRBV11-3 with TRBJ1-1, with D possibly matching TRBD1 (5 bases). Germline CDR1 and CDR2: SGHNT and YENEEA. The CDR3 is made up of 12 amino acids. Trimming removed 6 bases at V and 3 bases at J, with 8 bases between. CDR3 sequence reads: CASRARDTEAFF. The DNA for the CDR3 is TGTGCCAGCAGAGCCAGGGACACTGAAGCTTTCTTT.

At least ten counts were recorded for this clonotype. V and J are TRBV10-1 and TRBJ2-3; 7 positions match TRBD2. Germline-derived CDR1 and CDR2 are WNHNN and SYGVQD (reference sequence). This CDR3 is 15 amino acids long. Germline trimming cut 3 bases from V and 0 bases from J; bases unmatched to any gene: 3. Here the CDR3 DNA reads TGCGCCAGCAGTGATGCGCGGGGGAGCACAGATACGCAGTATTTT. Translation: CASSDARGSTDTQYF.

In its sample, this clonotype was seen many times. This chain joins TRBV5-1 and TRBJ1-2, with a weak D call TRBD1 (5 bases). The germline CDR1 and CDR2 sequences are SGHRS and YFSETQ. CDR3 length equals 13 residues. Trimming removed 4 bases at V and 4 bases at J, with 11 bases between. The CDR3 is CASSDDSSYGYTF. DNA of the CDR3: TGCGCCAGCAGCGACGACAGCTCCTATGGCTACACCTTC.

This clonotype was counted many times. V is TRBV4-1 and J is TRBJ1-1; D possibly corresponds to TRBD1 (5 bases). Trimming cost V 0 bases and J 4 bases, with 12 bases left between them. The CDR3 is 15 residues long. Germline V CDR1 and CDR2: MGHRA, YSYEKL. This chain's CDR3 is CASSQDFGTRTEAFF. The CDR3 region has the DNA TGCGCCAGCAGCCAAGATTTCGGGACGCGCACTGAAGCTTTCTTT.

To note about this clonotype: This clone may be a read error of a much larger clone one base away. The V and J genes are TRBV4-1 and TRBJ1-5, with D perhaps matching TRBD1 (6 bases). In germline, CDR1 is MGHRA, CDR2 YSYEKL. The CDR3 spans 15 residues. V lost 5 bases to trimming and J lost 7 bases, with 18 bases between them. The CDR3 is CASSEVLSGEQPQHF. CDR3 sequence (DNA): TGCGCCAGCAGCGAAGTTTTATCAGGGGAACAGCCCCAGCATTTT.

CDR3 sequence reads: CASSSIAGIQETQYF. The CDR3 DNA is TGTGCCAGCAGTTCAATAGCGGGCATCCAAGAGACCCAGTACTTC. This chain uses TRBV12-3 or TRBV12-4 with TRBJ2-5; the match to TRBD2 covers 7 bases. The V and J ends lost 4 bases and 1 base, in that order; junction bases with no gene match: 6. This CDR3 region has 15 residues.

The table lists this clonotype with many counts. J is TRBJ2-1 and V is TRBV7-6; 7 nucleotides line up with TRBD2. Germline-derived CDR1 and CDR2 are SGHVS and FNYEAQ. The CDR3 consists of 12 residues. With 4 bases clipped from V and 8 bases from J, the junction kept 2 bases outside the gene matches. The CDR3 sequence: CASSSSGDEQFF. The CDR3 DNA is TGTGCCAGCAGCTCTAGCGGCGATGAGCAGTTCTTC.

There are many counts of this clonotype. The chain joins TRBV28 to TRBJ2-1; no definite D call. Germline V gene data show CDR1 as MDHEN and CDR2 as SYDVKM. The V end lost 10 bases, the J end lost 10 bases, and 14 bases lay between the germline ends. This CDR3 is built from 11 residues. CDR3 amino acids: CATRTPREQFF. The CDR3 DNA reads as TGTGCCACCCGGACGCCGAGGGAGCAGTTCTTC.